The entry below gives a single TCR beta chain sequence along with its context. This sample was taken from a study of blood T cell repertoires in COVID-19. Study in general: The United States, Italy and Spain were the sources of the acute and convalescent COVID-19 samples. T cells, B-cell-depleted T cells, or PBMCs supplied cDNA or gDNA.

Authors' processing steps: Amplification with reference gene primers provided the estimates of nucleated cell counts. Sequencing was performed with immunoSEQ multiplex PCR; in TCRdb, only in-frame clones are kept and a portion is missing. For V, J and clone size, that table is used; D and trimming come from the DNA. The table lists approximately 210,000 clones, roughly 90% of them singletons. The germline V gene encodes CDR1 SGHRS and CDR2 YFSETQ. This CDR3 region has 18 residues. The J segment lost 4 bases and the V segment lost 4 bases, leaving 16 bases of the junction unmatched. What was sequenced was peripheral blood. The chain joins TRBV5-1 to TRBJ1-4; 7 bases match TRBD1. The sequence came from a woman aged 70 to 79 with acute or convalescent COVID-19. The CDR3 sequence is CASSRLPLTGVRNEKLFF. For the CDR3, the DNA is TGCGCCAGCAGCCGGTTGCCACTTACAGGGGTCCGTAATGAAAAACTGTTTTTT.